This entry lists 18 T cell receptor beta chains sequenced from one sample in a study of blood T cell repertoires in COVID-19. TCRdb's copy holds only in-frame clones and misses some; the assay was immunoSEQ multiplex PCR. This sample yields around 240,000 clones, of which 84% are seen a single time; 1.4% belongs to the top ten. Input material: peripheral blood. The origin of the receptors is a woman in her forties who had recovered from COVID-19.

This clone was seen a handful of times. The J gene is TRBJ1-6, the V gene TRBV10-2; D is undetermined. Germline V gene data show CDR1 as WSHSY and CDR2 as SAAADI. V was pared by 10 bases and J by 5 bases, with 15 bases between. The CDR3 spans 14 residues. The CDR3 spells CATVLDTNNSPLHF. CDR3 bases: TGCGCCACCGTACTCGATACCAATAATTCACCCCTCCACTTT.

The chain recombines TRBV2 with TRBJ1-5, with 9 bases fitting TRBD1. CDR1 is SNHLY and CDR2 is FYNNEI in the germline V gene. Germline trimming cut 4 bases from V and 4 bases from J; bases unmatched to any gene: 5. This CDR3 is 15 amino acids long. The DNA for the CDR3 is TGTGCCAGCAGTGGGGACAGGGTCTTGAATCAGCCCCAGCATTTT. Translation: CASSGDRVLNQPQHF. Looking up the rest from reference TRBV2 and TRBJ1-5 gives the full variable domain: EPEVTQTPSHQVTQMGQEVILRCVPISNHLYFYWYRQILGQKVEFLVSFYNNEISEKSEIFDDQFSVERPDGSNFTLKIRSTKLEDSAMYFCASSGDRVLNQPQHFGDGTRLSIL.

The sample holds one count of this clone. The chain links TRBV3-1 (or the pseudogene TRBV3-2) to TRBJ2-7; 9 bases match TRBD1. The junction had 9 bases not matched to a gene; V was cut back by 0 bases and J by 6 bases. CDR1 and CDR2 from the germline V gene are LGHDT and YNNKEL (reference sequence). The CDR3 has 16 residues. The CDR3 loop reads CASSQDLGTGFIEQYF. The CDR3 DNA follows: TGTGCCAGCAGCCAAGATCTCGGGACAGGGTTTATCGAGCAGTACTTC.

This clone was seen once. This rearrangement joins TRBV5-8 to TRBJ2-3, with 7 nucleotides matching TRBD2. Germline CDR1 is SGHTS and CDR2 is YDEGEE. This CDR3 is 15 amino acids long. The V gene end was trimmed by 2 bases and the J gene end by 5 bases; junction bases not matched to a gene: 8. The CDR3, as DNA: TGTGCCAGCAGCTTTGGCGGACCGGGGGGAGATACGCAGTATTTT. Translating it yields CASSFGGPGGDTQYF.

The CDR3 sequence is CASSSSGVYEQYF. DNA of the CDR3: TGTGCCAGCAGCTCTAGCGGGGTCTACGAGCAGTACTTC. This sequence joins TRBV28 and TRBJ2-7; 9 bases fit TRBD2. V lost 6 bases, J lost 3 bases, and 3 bases stayed unmatched. The CDR3 has 13 amino acids. Germline V gene sequence: CDR1 MDHEN, CDR2 SYDVKM.

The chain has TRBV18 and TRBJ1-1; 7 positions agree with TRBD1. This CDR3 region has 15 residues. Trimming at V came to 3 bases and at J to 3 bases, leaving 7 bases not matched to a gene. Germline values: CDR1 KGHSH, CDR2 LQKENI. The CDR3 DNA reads TGTGCCAGCTCACCCATCAGGGGGTGGGACACTGAAGCTTTCTTT. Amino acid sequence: CASSPIRGWDTEAFF.

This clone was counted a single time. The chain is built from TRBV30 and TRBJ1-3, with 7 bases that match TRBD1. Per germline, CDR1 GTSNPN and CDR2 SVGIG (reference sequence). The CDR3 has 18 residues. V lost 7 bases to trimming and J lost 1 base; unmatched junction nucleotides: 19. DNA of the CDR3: TGTGCCTTGGCTGGAGGGACAGCGCGCGGCGGGTCTGGAAACACCATATATTTT. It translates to CALAGGTARGGSGNTIYF. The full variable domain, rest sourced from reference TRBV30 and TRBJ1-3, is SQTIHQWPATLVQPVGSPLSLECTVEGTSNPNLYWYRQAAGRGLQLLFYSVGIGQISSEVPQNLSASRPQDRQFILSSKKLLLSDSGFYLCALAGGTARGGSGNTIYFGEGSWLTVV.

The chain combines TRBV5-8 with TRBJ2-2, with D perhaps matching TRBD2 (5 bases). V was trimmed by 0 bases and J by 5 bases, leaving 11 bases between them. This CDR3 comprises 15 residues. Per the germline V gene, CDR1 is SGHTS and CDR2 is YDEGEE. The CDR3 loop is CASSLEGRSTGELFF. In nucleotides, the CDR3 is TGTGCCAGCAGCTTGGAAGGGAGAAGTACCGGGGAGCTGTTTTTT. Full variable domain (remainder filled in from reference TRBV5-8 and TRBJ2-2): EAGVTQSPTHLIKTRGQQATLRCSPISGHTSVYWYQQALGLGLQFLLWYDEGEERNRGNFPPRFSGRQFPNYSSELNVNALELEDSALYLCASSLEGRSTGELFFGEGSRLTVL.

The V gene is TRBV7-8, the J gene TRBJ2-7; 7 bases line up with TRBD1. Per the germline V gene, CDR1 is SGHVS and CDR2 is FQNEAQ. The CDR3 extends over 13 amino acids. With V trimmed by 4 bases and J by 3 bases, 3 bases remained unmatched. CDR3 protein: CASSSGQYYEQYF. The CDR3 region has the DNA TGTGCCAGCAGCTCGGGACAGTACTACGAGCAGTACTTC.

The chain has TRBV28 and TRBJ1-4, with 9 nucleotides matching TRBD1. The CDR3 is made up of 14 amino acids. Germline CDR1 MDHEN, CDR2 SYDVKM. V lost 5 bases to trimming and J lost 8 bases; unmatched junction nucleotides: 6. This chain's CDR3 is CASSPGQGREKLFF. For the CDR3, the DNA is TGTGCCAGCAGTCCGGGACAGGGCCGCGAAAAACTGTTTTTT.

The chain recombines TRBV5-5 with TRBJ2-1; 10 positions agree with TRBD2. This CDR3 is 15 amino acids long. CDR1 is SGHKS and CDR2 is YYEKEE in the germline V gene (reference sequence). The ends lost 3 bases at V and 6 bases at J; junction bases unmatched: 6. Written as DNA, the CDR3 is TGTGCCAGCAGCTCACAGCGGGGGGGCCTCAATGAGCAGTTCTTC. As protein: CASSSQRGGLNEQFF.

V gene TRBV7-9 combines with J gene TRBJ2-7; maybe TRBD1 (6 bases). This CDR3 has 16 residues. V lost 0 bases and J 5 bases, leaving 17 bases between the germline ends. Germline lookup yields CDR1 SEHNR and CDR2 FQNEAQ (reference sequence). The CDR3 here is CASSLARGQVQDEQYF. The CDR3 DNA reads TGTGCCAGCAGCTTAGCCCGGGGACAAGTGCAGGACGAGCAGTACTTC. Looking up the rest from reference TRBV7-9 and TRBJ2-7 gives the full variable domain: DTGVSQNPRHKITKRGQNVTFRCDPISEHNRLYWYRQTLGQGPEFLTYFQNEAQLEKSRLLSDRFSAERPKGSFSTLEIQRTEQGDSAMYLCASSLARGQVQDEQYFGPGTRLTVT.

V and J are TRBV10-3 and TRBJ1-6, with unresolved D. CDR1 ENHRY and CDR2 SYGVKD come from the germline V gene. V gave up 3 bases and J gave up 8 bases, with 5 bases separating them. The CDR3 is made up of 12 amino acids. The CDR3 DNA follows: TGTGCCATCAGTGACGGGGATTCACCCCTCCACTTT. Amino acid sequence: CAISDGDSPLHF.

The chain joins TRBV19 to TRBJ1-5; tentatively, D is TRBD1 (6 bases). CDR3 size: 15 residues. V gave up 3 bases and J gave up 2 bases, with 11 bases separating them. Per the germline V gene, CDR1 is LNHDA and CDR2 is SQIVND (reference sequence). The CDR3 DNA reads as TGTGCCAGTAGTATGGGAGGGGGAGGCAATCAGCCCCAGCATTTT. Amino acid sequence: CASSMGGGGNQPQHF.

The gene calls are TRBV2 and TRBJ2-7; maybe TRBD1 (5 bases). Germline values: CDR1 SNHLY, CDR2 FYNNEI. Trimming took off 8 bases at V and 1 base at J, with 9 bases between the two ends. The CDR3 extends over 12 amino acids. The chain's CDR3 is CASGAFSYEQYF. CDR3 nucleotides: TGTGCCAGCGGGGCATTTTCCTACGAGCAGTACTTC.

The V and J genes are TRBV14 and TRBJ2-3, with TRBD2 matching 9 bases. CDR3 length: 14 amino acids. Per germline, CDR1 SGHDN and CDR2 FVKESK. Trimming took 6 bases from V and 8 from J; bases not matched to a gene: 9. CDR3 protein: CASRYSGGKSTQYF. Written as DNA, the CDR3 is TGTGCCAGCAGATACAGCGGGGGGAAAAGTACGCAGTATTTT.

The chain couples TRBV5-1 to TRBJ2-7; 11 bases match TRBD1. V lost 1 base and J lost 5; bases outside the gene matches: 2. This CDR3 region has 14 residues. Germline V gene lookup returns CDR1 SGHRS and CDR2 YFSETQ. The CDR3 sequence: CASSLMGQGDEQYF. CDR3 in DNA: TGCGCCAGCAGCTTGATGGGACAGGGGGACGAGCAGTACTTC.

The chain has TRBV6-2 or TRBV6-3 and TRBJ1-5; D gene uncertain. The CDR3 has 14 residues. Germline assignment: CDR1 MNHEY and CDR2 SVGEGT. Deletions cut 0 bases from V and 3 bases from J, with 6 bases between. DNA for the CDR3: TGTGCCAGCAGTTACTCAGAGCCCAATCAGCCCCAGCATTTT. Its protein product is CASSYSEPNQPQHF.